This passage covers 22 T cell receptor beta chains from one sample sequenced in a study of shared clonotypes between healthy human individuals. TCRdb's copy holds only in-frame clones and misses some; the assay was immunoSEQ multiplex PCR. The profile shows around 480,000 clones, about 80% of them singletons. Sequencing was done on a sample of PBMCs. These receptors were collected from a woman aged 40 to 49 in good health. Some clones in this sample may be carry-over from other donors' samples.

Notes on this clone: Since a far larger clone is one base different, this is likely a read error. V gene TRBV28 combines with J gene TRBJ2-5; unclear D gene. Germline lookup yields CDR1 MDHEN and CDR2 SYDVKM. The CDR3 sequence is 12 residues long. The CDR3 here is CASSGYQGTQYF. CDR3 in DNA: TGTGCCAGCAGTGGGTACCAAGGGACCCAGTACTTC.

The rearrangement uses TRBV6-1 and TRBJ2-7; 8 nucleotides agree with TRBD1. This CDR3 comprises 14 residues. The germline V gene has CDR1 MNHNS and CDR2 SASEGT. V was pared by 4 bases and J by 0 bases, with 2 bases of the junction left unmatched. This CDR3 reads CASSGDRSSYEQYF. The CDR3 bases are TGTGCCAGCAGTGGGGACAGGAGCTCCTACGAGCAGTACTTC.

The J gene is TRBJ2-1, the V gene TRBV11-2; 11 positions match TRBD2. CDR1 is SGHAT and CDR2 is FQNNGV in the germline V gene. Unmatched junction bases numbered 5, after V lost 3 bases and J lost 1 base. The CDR3 is 17 residues long. CDR3 bases: TGTGCCAGCAGCTTTGCGGGACTAGCGGAGTCCTACAATGAGCAGTTCTTC. It translates to CASSFAGLAESYNEQFF.

This chain joins TRBV5-1 and TRBJ2-3; D is ambiguous. The germline V and J ends were trimmed by 4 bases and 0 bases, with 9 bases remaining between them. Germline CDR1 and CDR2: SGHRS and YFSETQ. This CDR3 comprises 14 residues. The DNA for the CDR3 is TGCGCCAGCAGCCTCTACACTAGCACAGATACGCAGTATTTT. It specifies CASSLYTSTDTQYF.

The chain couples TRBV7-9 to TRBJ2-7, with 10 bases lining up with TRBD2. The CDR3 contains 14 residues. V trimming: 2 bases; J trimming: 6 bases; junction bases outside the gene matches: 4. CDR1 is SEHNR, CDR2 FQNEAQ, per germline (reference sequence). The DNA of the CDR3 is TGTGCCAGCAGCTTAATCGCTAGCGGGAGCGAGCAGTACTTC. As protein: CASSLIASGSEQYF.

This rearrangement joins TRBV6-1 to TRBJ1-4; D perhaps matches TRBD1 (6 bases). Germline CDR1 is MNHNS and CDR2 is SASEGT. CDR3 length equals 15 residues. With 3 bases removed from V and 8 bases from J, the gap between germline ends came to 16 bases. The CDR3 spells CASSEWGHEPEKLFF. Written as DNA, the CDR3 is TGTGCCAGCAGTGAGTGGGGGCACGAGCCGGAAAAACTGTTTTTT.

The chain couples TRBV2 to TRBJ1-5; D gene ambiguous. The V end was cut by 7 bases, the J end by 0 bases, with 10 bases between. Germline V gives CDR1 SNHLY, CDR2 FYNNEI. The CDR3 sequence is 14 residues long. The CDR3: CASTGTLSNQPQHF. CDR3 in DNA: TGTGCCAGCACGGGTACTCTTAGCAATCAGCCCCAGCATTTT.

V gene TRBV7-2 combines with J gene TRBJ2-7; 10 bases align to TRBD2. V shed 6 bases, J shed 3 bases, and the junction held 5 bases outside the gene matches. Per germline, CDR1 SGHTA and CDR2 FQGNSA. The CDR3 has 14 amino acids. As DNA, the CDR3 is TGTGCCAGCAGATCAGCGGGAGGGAACTACGAGCAGTACTTC. Protein product: CASRSAGGNYEQYF.

Remarks on this clone: Different DNA sequences within this sample yield the same CDR3. The V gene is TRBV28, the J gene TRBJ2-1, with a possible D match to TRBD1 (5 bases). Trimming stripped 5 bases from V and 4 bases from J, with 12 bases between. The CDR3 extends over 14 amino acids. CDR1 and CDR2 from the germline V gene are MDHEN and SYDVKM. The CDR3 here is CASSLRDSYNEQFF. CDR3 nucleotide sequence: TGTGCCAGCAGTCTCCGAGACAGTTACAATGAGCAGTTCTTC.

This clone turned up a few times. J is TRBJ1-4 and V is TRBV28; 10 bases match TRBD1. CDR3 length: 14 residues. Germline CDR1 is MDHEN and CDR2 is SYDVKM. J gave up 8 bases and V 6 bases, and 6 bases lay outside the gene matches. CDR3: CASRTTGGREKLFF. The DNA of the CDR3 is TGTGCCAGCAGGACGACAGGGGGCCGGGAAAAACTGTTTTTT.

The chain carries TRBV28 and TRBJ2-7; weak D call: TRBD2 (6 bases). V lost 4 bases to trimming and J lost 6 bases, with 10 bases between them. The CDR3 covers 12 residues. Germline values: CDR1 MDHEN, CDR2 SYDVKM. The CDR3 reads CASSWGEAEQYF. As DNA, the CDR3 is TGTGCCAGCAGTTGGGGGGAGGCCGAGCAGTACTTC.

The CDR3 region is CASSPQKGGGSAGEQYF. The CDR3, as DNA: TGTGCCAGCAGCCCCCAAAAAGGCGGGGGTTCTGCGGGGGAGCAGTACTTC. This sequence joins TRBV4-2 and TRBJ2-7; 7 bases map to TRBD2. The CDR3 consists of 17 residues. Trimming removed 4 bases from V and 7 bases from J; junction bases left unmatched: 19. CDR1 LGHNA and CDR2 YNFKEQ come from the germline V gene.

This clone came up a few times. V usage is TRBV6-5 and J usage is TRBJ2-7; a possible D gene is TRBD1 (6 bases). Germline CDR1 reads MNHEY; CDR2 reads SVGAGI. The CDR3 loop spans 15 amino acids. Deletions cut 4 bases from V and 3 bases from J, with 16 bases between. The CDR3, as DNA: TGTGCCAGCAGTTCTAGGGGGACGGTAGACTACGAGCAGTACTTC. It encodes CASSSRGTVDYEQYF.

This rearrangement joins TRBV19 to TRBJ2-2; D might be TRBD1 (6 bases). The V gene's germline CDR1 is LNHDA and CDR2 SQIVND (reference sequence). CDR3 length equals 16 residues. V gave up 5 bases and J gave up 1 base, with 14 bases separating them. CDR3 residues: CASSSKAGENTGELFF. CDR3 nucleotide sequence: TGTGCCAGTAGTTCAAAAGCAGGGGAGAACACCGGGGAGCTGTTTTTT.

V and J are TRBV29-1 and TRBJ1-2; D is uncertain. The V end lost 4 bases, the J end lost 2 bases, and 11 bases lay between the germline ends. The V gene's germline CDR1 is SQVTM and CDR2 ANQGSEA. This CDR3 is built from 13 residues. The DNA for the CDR3 is TGCAGCGTTGGAGGACTTTCCAACTATGGCTACACCTTC. Translated, it gives CSVGGLSNYGYTF.

V is TRBV11-1 and J is TRBJ2-7; perhaps TRBD1 as D (6 bases). The CDR3 is made up of 14 amino acids. Germline-derived CDR1 and CDR2 are SGHAT and FQDESV (reference sequence). V lost 5 bases and J lost 4, with 15 bases in between. CDR3: CASSRPDRRYEQYF. CDR3 sequence (DNA): TGTGCCAGCAGCCGACCCGACAGGCGGTACGAGCAGTACTTC.

The chain links TRBV30 to TRBJ1-3; the D is unclear. Germline lookup yields CDR1 GTSNPN and CDR2 SVGIG (reference sequence). Trimming took off 0 bases at V and 0 bases at J, with 9 bases between the two ends. CDR3 size: 15 residues. The CDR3 DNA is TGTGCCTGGAGTGTACGTGGGGACTCTGGAAACACCATATATTTT. It specifies CAWSVRGDSGNTIYF. Filled out from reference TRBV30 and TRBJ1-3, the complete variable domain reads SQTIHQWPATLVQPVGSPLSLECTVEGTSNPNLYWYRQAAGRGLQLLFYSVGIGQISSEVPQNLSASRPQDRQFILSSKKLLLSDSGFYLCAWSVRGDSGNTIYFGEGSWLTVV.

V gene TRBV5-1 combines with J gene TRBJ2-7; 9 nucleotides align to TRBD1. The CDR3 is 14 amino acids. V trimming: 4 bases; J trimming: 5 bases; junction bases outside the gene matches: 7. Germline V gene data show CDR1 as SGHRS and CDR2 as YFSETQ. For the CDR3, the DNA is TGCGCCAGCAGCACGGGACAGGGTATCGACGAGCAGTACTTC. Protein product: CASSTGQGIDEQYF.

CDR3 sequence: CATSRVERGYNQPQHF. In nucleotides, the CDR3 is TGTGCCACCAGCAGAGTGGAGAGGGGTTACAATCAGCCCCAGCATTTT. The chain carries TRBV15 and TRBJ1-5; maybe TRBD1 (5 bases). The CDR3 totals 16 residues. Per germline, CDR1 LNHNV and CDR2 YYDKDF (reference sequence). The V end was cut by 1 base, the J end by 3 bases, with 13 bases between.

The chain has TRBV10-2 and TRBJ2-7; perhaps TRBD1 as D (5 bases). The germline gives CDR1 WSHSY, CDR2 SAAADI. V lost 8 bases and J 1 base, leaving 15 bases between the germline ends. The CDR3 is made up of 14 amino acids. The CDR3 protein is CASGHSRVSYEQYF. The CDR3 region has the DNA TGCGCCAGCGGACACTCCAGGGTTTCCTACGAGCAGTACTTC.

The rearrangement uses TRBV28 and TRBJ2-7; D may be TRBD1 (6 bases). The V gene lost 5 bases and the J gene lost 1 base, with 18 bases spanning the gap. The CDR3 covers 16 residues. The germline V gene has CDR1 MDHEN and CDR2 SYDVKM. CDR3 sequence (DNA): TGTGCCAGCAGTACCCCAGGGGAGCAGAATTCCTACGAGCAGTACTTC. Its translation: CASSTPGEQNSYEQYF.

The chain's CDR3 is CASGGSRDGPYEQYF. CDR3 coding DNA: TGTGCCAGCGGGGGGTCTCGGGACGGACCGTACGAGCAGTACTTC. The chain uses TRBV28 and TRBJ2-7, with D maybe TRBD2 (6 bases). Trimming took off 8 bases at V and 4 bases at J, with 21 bases between the two ends. The CDR3 contains 15 residues. Germline CDR1 is MDHEN and CDR2 is SYDVKM.